This T cell receptor (beta chain) was sequenced in a study of cytomegalovirus exposure and HLA in healthy donors. This CDR3 region has 16 residues. Germline V lookup: CDR1 ENHRY, CDR2 SYGVKD. Unmatched junction bases numbered 4, after V lost 1 base and J lost 2 bases. A note on this clone: The antigen is undetermined.

PCR used 60 Vbeta primers and 13 Jbeta primers. Measured with immunoSEQ multiplex PCR; TCRdb has only the in-frame clones, and not every one. The data contain around 120,000 clones, 65% to 80% of them singletons. Study-wide points: Most TCRs appeared rarely, but some public TCRs recurred in many donors.

The clonotype originates from a woman between 40 and 50 years old in good health and CMV-seronegative. Sequencing was done on a sample of PBMCs. The chain has TRBV10-3 and TRBJ2-1, with 8 nucleotides matching TRBD2. The DNA of the CDR3 is TGTGCCATCAGTGAGTACTCCGGGGGGGCCTACAATGAGCAGTTCTTC. This codes for CAISEYSGGAYNEQFF.